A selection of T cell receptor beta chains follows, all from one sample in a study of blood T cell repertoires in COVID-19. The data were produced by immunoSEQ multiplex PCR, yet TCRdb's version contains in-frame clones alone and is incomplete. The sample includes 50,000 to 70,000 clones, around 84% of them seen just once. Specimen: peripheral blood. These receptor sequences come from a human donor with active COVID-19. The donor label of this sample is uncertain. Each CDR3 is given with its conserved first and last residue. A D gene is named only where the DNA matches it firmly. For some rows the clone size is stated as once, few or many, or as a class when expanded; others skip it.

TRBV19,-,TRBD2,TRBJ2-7,TGTGCCAGTAGTGTGACTAGCGGGAAAAGCTCCTACGAGCAGTACTTC,CASSVTSGKSSYEQYF
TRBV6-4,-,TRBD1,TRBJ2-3,TGTGCCAGCAGTGACGGGACAGGGGCAGATACGCAGTATTTT,CASSDGTGADTQYF
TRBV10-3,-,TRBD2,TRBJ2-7,TGTGCCATCAGTGAGACAGGCGGGGGTTCTCAGTACTTC,CAISETGGGSQYF
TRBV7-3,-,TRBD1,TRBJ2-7,TGTGCCAGCAGCCCACAGGGGTCTAGCTCCTACGAGCAGTACTTC,CASSPQGSSSYEQYF
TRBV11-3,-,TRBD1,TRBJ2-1,TGTGCCAGCAGCTTATTTTCGATGGGGGACAGGGGGTTTCTGGAGCAGTTCTTC,CASSLFSMGDRGFLEQFF
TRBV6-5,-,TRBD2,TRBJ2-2,TGTGCCAGCAGGGGGGGGGCGAACACCGGGGAGCTGTTTTTT,CASRGGANTGELFF
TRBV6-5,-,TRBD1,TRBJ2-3,TGTGCCAGCAGTTACTCGACAGGGGGCGTAGATACGCAGTATTTT,CASSYSTGGVDTQYF
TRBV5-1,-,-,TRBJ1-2,TGCGCCAGCAGCTTGGAAGGGAGGGTACGCCGAACGAAAAACTATGGCTACACCTTC,CASSLEGRVRRTKNYGYTF
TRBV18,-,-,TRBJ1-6,TGTGCCAGCTCAAGAGGGGAGGACTCACCCCTCCACTTT,CASSRGEDSPLHF
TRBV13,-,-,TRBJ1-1,TGTGCCAGCAGCTTAGACAGGAAGAACACTGAAGCTTTCTTT,CASSLDRKNTEAFF
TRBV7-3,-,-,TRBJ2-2,TGTGCCAGCAGCCCCCCCGGGGGGCAGCACACCGGGGAGCTGTTTTTT,CASSPPGGQHTGELFF
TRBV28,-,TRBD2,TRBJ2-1,TGTGCCAGACCCTATAGATTGGCGGGAGGCCTTAATGAGCAGTTCTTC,CARPYRLAGGLNEQFF
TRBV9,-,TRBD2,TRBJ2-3,TGTGCCAGCAGCGAGAGACTAGCGGGGGCTTCTAGCACAGATACGCAGTATTTT,CASSERLAGASSTDTQYF
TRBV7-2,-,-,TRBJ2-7,TGTGCCAGCAGCTTATGGACAGAGACCTACGAGCAGTACTTC,CASSLWTETYEQYF
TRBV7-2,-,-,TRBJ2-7,TGTGCCAGCAGCTTACTAGTAGGTTACGAGCAGTACTTC,CASSLLVGYEQYF
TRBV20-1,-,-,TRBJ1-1,TGCAGTGTCTCCAGGGGAAAGGAAGCTTTCTTT,CSVSRGKEAFF
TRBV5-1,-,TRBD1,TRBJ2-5,TGCGCCAGCAGCTATGACAGGGGAGAGACCCAGTACTTC,CASSYDRGETQYF
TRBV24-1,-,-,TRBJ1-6,TGTGCCACCACCACCGGGACACCTTCACCCCTCCACTTT,CATTTGTPSPLHF
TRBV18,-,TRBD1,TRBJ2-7,TGTGCCAGCTCGGGACAGCGCTACGAGCAGTACTTC,CASSGQRYEQYF
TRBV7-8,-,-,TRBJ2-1,TGTGCCAGCAGCTTAGACGAACGGTTGGTCAATGAGCAGTTCTTC,CASSLDERLVNEQFF
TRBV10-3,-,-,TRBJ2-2,TGTGCCATCAGGAACTACTACTCCACCGGGGAGCTGTTTTTT,CAIRNYYSTGELFF
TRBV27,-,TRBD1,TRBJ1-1,TGTGCCAGCAGTCATGGACAGGCGGGTACTGAAGCTTTCTTT,CASSHGQAGTEAFF
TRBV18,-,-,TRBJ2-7,TGTGCCAGCTCATGGGGTATTAAAGCGGACGAGCAGTACTTC,CASSWGIKADEQYF
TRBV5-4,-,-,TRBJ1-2,TGTGCCAGCAGCTTGTATGTCAACTATGGCTACACCTTC,CASSLYVNYGYTF
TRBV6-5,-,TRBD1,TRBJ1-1,TGTGCCAGCAGTTACCCTGGACAGGGCGCCACTGAAGCTTTCTTT,CASSYPGQGATEAFF
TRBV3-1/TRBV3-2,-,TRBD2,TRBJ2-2,TGTGCCAGCAGCCGAGGACTAGCGGGGACGAACACCGGGGAGCTGTTTTTT,CASSRGLAGTNTGELFF
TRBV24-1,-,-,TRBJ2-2,TGTGCCACCAGTGATTCTGGGACTACCGGGGAGCTGTTTTTT,CATSDSGTTGELFF
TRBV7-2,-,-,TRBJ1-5,TGTGCCAGCAGCTTCCAGGGAAATCAGCCCCAGCATTTT,CASSFQGNQPQHF
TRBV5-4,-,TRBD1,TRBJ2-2,TGTGCCAGCAGCTTAGGACAGGGGTTTTCAACCGGGGAGCTGTTTTTT,CASSLGQGFSTGELFF
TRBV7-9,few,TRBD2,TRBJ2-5,TGTGCCAGCAGCCAAGGACTAGCGGGAGCAGAGACCCAGTACTTC,CASSQGLAGAETQYF
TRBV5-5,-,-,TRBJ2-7,TGTGCCAGCAGCTTGGATCCCGACAGGGAGGTCTCCTACGAGCAGTACTTC,CASSLDPDREVSYEQYF
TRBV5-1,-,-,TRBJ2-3,TGCGCCAGCAGTCAACAGGGTACCCCGACAGATACGCAGTATTTT,CASSQQGTPTDTQYF
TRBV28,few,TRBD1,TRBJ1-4,TGTGCCAGCAGTCCCCCGACAGGGACTAATGAAAAACTGTTTTTT,CASSPPTGTNEKLFF
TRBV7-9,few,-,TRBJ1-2,TGTGCCAGCAGCTTAGCGCAGGGGCCGCTGGGCGGCTACACCTTC,CASSLAQGPLGGYTF
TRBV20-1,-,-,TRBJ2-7,TGCAGTGCTAGTCCTTCTTTTTACGAGCAGTACTTC,CSASPSFYEQYF
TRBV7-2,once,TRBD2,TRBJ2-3,TGTGCCAGCAGCTTAAGACTAGCGGGAGGTGATACGCAGTATTTT,CASSLRLAGGDTQYF
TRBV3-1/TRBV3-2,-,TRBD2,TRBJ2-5,TGTGCCAGCAGCCAACTGGGACTAGCGGTGAGGGGAGAGACCCAGTACTTC,CASSQLGLAVRGETQYF
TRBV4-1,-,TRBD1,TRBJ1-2,TGCGCCAGCAGCCAAGCAGGGGGCGGCTATGGCTACACCTTC,CASSQAGGGYGYTF
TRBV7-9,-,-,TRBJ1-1,TGTGCCAGCAGGTCTACCGGGGCTGAAGCTTTCTTT,CASRSTGAEAFF
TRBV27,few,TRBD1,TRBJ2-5,TGTGCCAGCCGCGGGCAGGGGGCATGGGAGACCCAGTACTTC,CASRGQGAWETQYF
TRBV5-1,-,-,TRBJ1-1,TGCGCCAGCAGCCTAACATGGACAGATAGCTCCACTGAAGCTTTCTTT,CASSLTWTDSSTEAFF
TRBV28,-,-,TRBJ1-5,TGTGCCAGCAGTTTATTCGGAGGCAGCTATAGCAATCAGCCCCAGCATTTT,CASSLFGGSYSNQPQHF
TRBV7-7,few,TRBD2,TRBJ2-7,TGTGCTAGCAGCTTAGGGCGGGGGAGCTCCTACGAGCAGTACTTC,CASSLGRGSSYEQYF
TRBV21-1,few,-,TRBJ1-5,TGTGCCAGCAGCAAAGGACGACAGGGGAGCAATCAGCCCCAGCATTTT,CASSKGRQGSNQPQHF
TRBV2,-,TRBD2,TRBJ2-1,TGTGCCAGCAGTGCGGGACTAGCGGGAGTTAATGAGCAGTTCTTC,CASSAGLAGVNEQFF
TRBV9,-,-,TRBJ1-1,TGTGCCAGCAGCGTAGCAGTTGTCACTGAAGCTTTCTTT,CASSVAVVTEAFF
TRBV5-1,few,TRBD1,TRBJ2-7,TGCGCCAGCAGCAGGGACAGATTCGCCGAGCAGTACTTC,CASSRDRFAEQYF
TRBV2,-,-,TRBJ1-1,TGTGCCAGCACTATGAACACTGAAGCTTTCTTT,CASTMNTEAFF
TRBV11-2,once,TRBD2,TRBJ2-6,TGTGCCAGCAGCTCCGGGACTAGGAACTCTGGGGCCAACGTCCTGACTTTC,CASSSGTRNSGANVLTF
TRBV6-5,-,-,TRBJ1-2,TGTGCCAGCAGTTACTCGGCTTTCTTTAACTATGGCTACACCTTC,CASSYSAFFNYGYTF
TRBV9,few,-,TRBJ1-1,TGTGCCAGCAGCCCAAGAGGACAGGAAGCTTTCTTT,CASSPRGQEAFF
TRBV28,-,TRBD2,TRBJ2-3,TGTGCCAGCATCTCGGGAGGACCAGATACGCAGTATTTT,CASISGGPDTQYF
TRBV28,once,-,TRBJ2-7,TGTGCCAGCAGTTCAGGATACGAGCAGTACTTC,CASSSGYEQYF
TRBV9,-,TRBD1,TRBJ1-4,TGTGCCAGCAGCACCGACAGGGATGTGACGGAAAAACTGTTTTTT,CASSTDRDVTEKLFF
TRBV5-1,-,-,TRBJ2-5,TGCGCCAGCAGCTTGGCCGGGAACAGGGATCAAGAGACCCAGTACTTC,CASSLAGNRDQETQYF
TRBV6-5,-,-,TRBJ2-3,TGTGCCAGCAGTTACTTGCGGAAGGGGGCAGATACGCAGTATTTT,CASSYLRKGADTQYF
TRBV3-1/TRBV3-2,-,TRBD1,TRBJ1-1,TGTGCCAGCAGTCTGAAAGTCGGGACAGGGATGAACACTGAAGCTTTCTTT,CASSLKVGTGMNTEAFF
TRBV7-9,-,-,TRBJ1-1,TGTGCCAGCAGCTATATGACGCTAGCGGCTTTCTTT,CASSYMTLAAFF
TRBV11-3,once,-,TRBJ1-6,TGTGCCAGCAGCTTAGTTGCGGCCCGCGATTCACCCCTCCACTTT,CASSLVAARDSPLHF